The source of this T cell receptor (beta chain) is a study of blood T cell repertoires in COVID-19. Study context: Sites across the United States, Italy and Spain contributed samples from acute and convalescent COVID-19. T cells, B-cell-depleted T cells, or PBMCs provided the cDNA or gDNA that served as material.

As for this clone: The germline gene is not matched at one end of the junction; a read error may be the cause.

Authors' data handling: Amplification from reference gene primers served as the basis for estimated nucleated cell counts. Method: immunoSEQ multiplex PCR; TCRdb's copy keeps in-frame clones and lacks some. That table supplies the V and J calls and clone size; D and trimming were determined from the DNA. The table has 250,000 or so clones, around 84% seen once. Sequencing was performed on peripheral blood. The receptor's source is a man aged 40-50 years who had recovered from COVID-19.

CDR3 sequence reads: CASSLGTGSLNGYTF. The CDR3 nucleotides read TGTGCCAGCAGTTTGGGGACAGGATCATTGAATGGCTACACCTTC. V and J are TRBV5-6 and TRBJ1-2; 8 bases align to TRBD1. The CDR3 length is 15 residues. CDR1 and CDR2 (germline): SGHDT, YYEEEE.